The 21 T cell receptor beta chains listed next were all sequenced from one sample in a study of T cell responses to AZD1222 COVID-19 vaccine. Using immunoSEQ multiplex PCR, the repertoire was profiled, and TCRdb retains in-frame clones only, with some absent. The table lists over 100,000 clones, about 89% of them singletons. Sequencing was performed on peripheral blood, taken on day 0 of AZD1222 vaccination. The receptors originated from an adult in good health.

The rearrangement uses TRBV4-3 and TRBJ1-6, with unresolved D. V lost 1 base to trimming and J lost 5 bases, with 6 bases between them. Germline CDR1 and CDR2: LGHNA and YSLEER. This CDR3 is 14 amino acids long. CDR3 loop: CASSQVANNSPLHF. The CDR3, as DNA: TGCGCCAGCAGCCAAGTAGCGAATAATTCACCCCTCCACTTT.

V usage is TRBV28 and J usage is TRBJ2-1; the match to TRBD2 covers 10 bases. Germline CDR1 MDHEN, CDR2 SYDVKM. Trimming removed 7 bases from V and 2 bases from J; junction bases left unmatched: 5. This CDR3 contains 15 residues. In DNA, the CDR3 is TGTGCCAGCAAGCTAGCGGGGGAGGCCTACAATGAGCAGTTCTTC. The encoded protein is CASKLAGEAYNEQFF.

This clone was observed once. The gene calls are TRBV2 and TRBJ1-1; 7 bases line up with TRBD1. The germline CDR1 and CDR2 sequences are SNHLY and FYNNEI. Germline trimming cut 2 bases from V and 0 bases from J; bases unmatched to any gene: 15. The CDR3 is 19 amino acids. The CDR3 bases are TGTGCCAGCAGTGAATACCGAGGGGACAGAACCATGGTGAACACTGAAGCTTTCTTT. It translates to CASSEYRGDRTMVNTEAFF.

This clone was detected a few times. The chain carries TRBV4-2 and TRBJ1-6; D may be TRBD1 (5 bases). V was clipped by 3 bases and J by 8 bases, with 23 bases between them. The germline CDR1 and CDR2 sequences are LGHNA and YNFKEQ. The CDR3 length is 18 residues. CDR3 amino acids: CASSHQTVWQGRDSPLHF. DNA of the CDR3: TGTGCCAGCAGCCATCAAACGGTATGGCAGGGAAGGGATTCACCCCTCCACTTT.

As to this clone: The sample holds other DNA sequences that translate to the same CDR3. This chain joins TRBV18 and TRBJ1-4; D may be TRBD1 (6 bases). The CDR3 has 14 residues. V lost 2 bases and J 5 bases, leaving 9 bases between the germline ends. CDR1 and CDR2 from the germline V gene are KGHSH and LQKENI. CDR3 in amino acids: CASSPTGLNEKLFF. As DNA, the CDR3 is TGTGCCAGCTCACCAACAGGGTTGAATGAAAAACTGTTTTTT. Together with reference TRBV18 and TRBJ1-4, the CDR3 gives the full variable domain: NAGVMQNPRHLVRRRGQEARLRCSPMKGHSHVYWYRQLPEEGLKFMVYLQKENIIDESGMPKERFSAEFPKEGPSILRIQQVVRGDSAAYFCASSPTGLNEKLFFGSGTQLSVL.

This chain links TRBV7-2 with TRBJ1-2; 10 bases are a match to TRBD1. The CDR3 consists of 15 residues. Germline V gene sequence: CDR1 SGHTA, CDR2 FQGNSA. Trimming took 4 bases from V and 2 from J; bases not matched to a gene: 4. The CDR3 DNA reads as TGTGCCAGCAGCTCCCGGACAGGGGGGAACTATGGCTACACCTTC. It codes for CASSSRTGGNYGYTF.

This chain joins TRBV6-1 and TRBJ1-2; no reliable D call. Per the germline V gene, CDR1 is MNHNS and CDR2 is SASEGT. The CDR3 totals 16 residues. Trimming cost V 1 base and J 5 bases, with 17 bases left between them. The DNA for the CDR3 is TGTGCCAGCAGTGAAGAAGTGGCCCGGGTTTGGTATGGCTACACCTTC. Its protein product is CASSEEVARVWYGYTF.

With respect to this clone: At the DNA level, this CDR3 is encoded by other sequences in the same sample as well. This rearrangement joins TRBV19 to TRBJ1-4; D not certain. Germline CDR1 LNHDA, CDR2 SQIVND (reference sequence). The CDR3 consists of 14 residues. V shed 2 bases and J shed 5 bases, with 9 bases lying between them. CDR3: CASSITATNEKLFF. CDR3 in DNA: TGTGCCAGTAGTATAACAGCCACAAATGAAAAACTGTTTTTT. Full variable domain (missing parts from reference TRBV19 and TRBJ1-4): DGGITQSPKYLFRKEGQNVTLSCEQNLNHDAMYWYRQDPGQGLRLIYYSQIVNDFQKGDIAEGYSVSREKKESFPLTVTSAQKNPTAFYLCASSITATNEKLFFGSGTQLSVL.

The V gene is TRBV6-2 or TRBV6-3, the J gene TRBJ1-5; D uncertain. Trimming stripped 2 bases from V and 0 bases from J, with 11 bases between. Germline CDR1 and CDR2: MNHEY and SVGEGT. This CDR3 contains 16 residues. The CDR3 protein is CASSYLGRYSNQPQHF. Written as DNA, the CDR3 is TGTGCCAGCAGTTACCTCGGCAGGTATAGCAATCAGCCCCAGCATTTT.

The table lists this clone with a count of one. This same CDR3 is encoded by further DNA sequences in the sample. The gene calls are TRBV11-3 and TRBJ1-1; D call uncertain. Germline V gives CDR1 SGHNT, CDR2 YENEEA. The V and J ends lost 1 base and 1 base respectively, with 4 bases between them. CDR3 length: 13 residues. In DNA, the CDR3 is TGTGCCAGCAGCTTAGGGAGGAACACTGAAGCTTTCTTT. Its protein is CASSLGRNTEAFF.

A few counts support this clone. This chain uses TRBV27 with TRBJ2-2; D ambiguous. Germline-derived CDR1 and CDR2 are MNHEY and SMNVEV (reference sequence). Trimming took 5 bases from V and 7 from J, leaving 11 bases between them. The CDR3 spans 13 residues. The CDR3 nucleotides read TGTGCCAGCAGTATAAGGTGGGGCGGGGAGCTGTTTTTT. The encoded protein is CASSIRWGGELFF.

The genes are TRBV4-1 and TRBJ2-7; TRBD1 aligns across 7 bases. The V gene end was trimmed by 4 bases and the J gene end by 3 bases; junction bases not matched to a gene: 12. The CDR3 has 16 amino acids. Per germline, CDR1 MGHRA and CDR2 YSYEKL. The CDR3 coding sequence is TGCGCCAGCAGCCGTCCTCTACGGGACAGAGGCTACGAGCAGTACTTC. This encodes CASSRPLRDRGYEQYF.

The genes are TRBV27 and TRBJ1-5; the D is unclear. This CDR3 contains 14 residues. Germline assignment: CDR1 MNHEY and CDR2 SMNVEV (reference sequence). V was shortened by 5 bases and J by 0 bases, with 8 bases between the two germline ends. The CDR3 coding sequence is TGTGCCAGCAGTCTGGGCAATAGCAATCAGCCCCAGCATTTT. This sequence encodes CASSLGNSNQPQHF.

The V and J genes are TRBV25-1 and TRBJ2-3; the D gene could be TRBD1 or TRBD2 (5 bases each). Germline-derived CDR1 and CDR2 are MGHDK and SYGVNS. The germline V and J ends were trimmed by 2 bases and 6 bases, with 9 bases remaining between them. The CDR3 has 13 residues. Here the CDR3 reads CASSERWGDTQYF. CDR3 DNA: TGTGCCAGCAGTGAACGATGGGGGGATACGCAGTATTTT.

The CDR3 loop reads CASSEFMRGLVTGELFF. Here the CDR3 DNA reads TGTGCCAGCAGTGAATTTATGAGGGGGCTGGTCACCGGGGAGCTGTTTTTT. The chain carries TRBV6-1 and TRBJ2-2; 7 bases match TRBD1. In germline, CDR1 is MNHNS, CDR2 SASEGT. The junction had 10 bases not matched to a gene; V was cut back by 2 bases and J by 4 bases. The CDR3 spans 17 residues.

CDR3 bases: TGTGCCAGCAGTTACAGACAGGGGGAAAGGTATGAGCAGTTCTTC. Amino acids: CASSYRQGERYEQFF. The chain is built from TRBV6-5 and TRBJ2-1, with TRBD1 matching over 9 bases. V was clipped by 2 bases and J by 8 bases; unmatched bases: 7. The CDR3 length is 15 residues. Germline assignment: CDR1 MNHEY and CDR2 SVGAGI.

The chain carries TRBV6-2 or TRBV6-3 and TRBJ1-4; 7 positions agree with TRBD1. In germline, CDR1 is MNHEY, CDR2 SVGEGT. The CDR3 runs 16 residues. V dropped 5 bases and J dropped 12; count of bases not matched to a gene: 18. CDR3 residues: CASSDPRHRGIGELFF. CDR3 nucleotides: TGTGCCAGCAGTGACCCTAGACACAGGGGAATTGGGGAACTGTTTTTT.

The chain joins TRBV3-1 (or the pseudogene TRBV3-2) to TRBJ2-5; D might be TRBD2 (6 bases). Trimming removed 2 bases at V and 1 base at J, with 11 bases between. Germline V gene sequence: CDR1 LGHDT, CDR2 YNNKEL (reference sequence). CDR3 length: 15 amino acids. CDR3 sequence: CASSQSRGSQETQYF. DNA of the CDR3: TGTGCCAGCAGCCAAAGTCGGGGGTCCCAAGAGACCCAGTACTTC.

The chain carries TRBV27 and TRBJ1-1, with D maybe TRBD1 (6 bases). Germline V lookup: CDR1 MNHEY, CDR2 SMNVEV (reference sequence). The CDR3 covers 14 residues. The V and J ends lost 6 bases and 6 bases respectively, with 17 bases between them. In nucleotides, the CDR3 is TGTGCCAGCAGAATTTACCCGGACAGCGCTGAAGCTTTCTTT. Its protein is CASRIYPDSAEAFF.

The chain recombines TRBV5-5 with TRBJ1-1; D is perhaps TRBD1 (5 bases). Trimming removed 4 bases at V and 0 bases at J, with 16 bases between. The CDR3 extends over 16 amino acids. Per the germline V gene, CDR1 is SGHKS and CDR2 is YYEKEE (reference sequence). The CDR3 DNA follows: TGTGCCAGCAGCGCCCCCTTGGTAGGGGTGAACACTGAAGCTTTCTTT. As protein: CASSAPLVGVNTEAFF.

The V and J genes are TRBV11-2 and TRBJ2-1, with D perhaps matching TRBD2 (6 bases). The CDR3 runs 13 residues. Trimming shortened V by 5 bases and J by 10 bases, and 15 bases separated the two germline ends. Germline V gives CDR1 SGHAT, CDR2 FQNNGV. This CDR3 reads CASSRRTTREQFF. For the CDR3, the DNA is TGTGCCAGCAGCAGAAGGACTACCCGGGAGCAGTTCTTC.